Listed here are 27 T cell receptor beta chains from one sample, sequenced in a study of Graves' ophthalmopathy and Graves' hyperthyroidism. Amplified TCR beta CDR3 regions were obtained using RNA transcripts as template. A first-round RT-PCR used HTBI primers, followed by a second-round multiplex PCR. TCRdb analysed the multiplex PCR reads with MiXCR anew, one entry per CDR3 protein. The table shows hundreds of thousands of distinct CDR3 sequences, with under 50% occurring only once. The sequencing input was peripheral blood. These receptor sequences come from an adult man with Graves' ophthalmopathy.

The chain uses TRBV20-1 and TRBJ1-2, with TRBD1 matching 12 bases. Germline V gene lookup returns CDR1 DFQATT and CDR2 SNEGSKA (reference sequence). The CDR3 consists of 16 residues. V lost 2 bases and J lost 4; bases outside the gene matches: 8. DNA of the CDR3: TGCAGTGCTAGACCGGGACAGGGGGCGTTAAGCTATGGCTACACCTTC. This sequence encodes CSARPGQGALSYGYTF.

The rearrangement uses TRBV29-1 and TRBJ1-1; the D gene is possibly TRBD1 (5 bases). V was cut by 4 bases and J by 1 base, with 16 bases left in between. The CDR3 runs to 15 residues. From germline, CDR1 is SQVTM and CDR2 ANQGSEA. For the CDR3, the DNA is TGCAGCGTTGCAACTAGGACATCCAAGAACACTGAAGCTTTCTTT. Translated: CSVATRTSKNTEAFF.

This clonotype appeared many times. This chain connects TRBV29-1 to TRBJ2-7; no clear D gene. The germline V and J ends were trimmed by 2 bases and 2 bases, with 7 bases remaining between them. The CDR3 contains 12 residues. Germline V lookup: CDR1 SQVTM, CDR2 ANQGSEA. The CDR3 nucleotides are TGCAGCGTTGAATACGAACCCTACGAGCAGTACTTC. Its translation: CSVEYEPYEQYF.

In regard to this clonotype: No conserved phenylalanine or tryptophan is present at the end of the CDR3, so a read error is the likely explanation. The CDR3 loop is CASNPVAGGTGELFL. The CDR3, as DNA: TGTGCCAGCAACCCAGTGGCGGGGGGGACCGGGGAGCTGTTTTTG. The chain has TRBV6-1 and TRBJ2-2; 9 bases are shared with TRBD2. From germline, CDR1 is MNHNS and CDR2 SASEGT. The CDR3 consists of 15 residues. Trimming removed 7 bases from V and 5 bases from J; junction bases left unmatched: 8.

The rearrangement links TRBV4-1 to TRBJ2-2; 9 nucleotides line up with TRBD1. The V segment lost 1 base and the J segment 5 bases; nucleotides outside the gene matches: 14. CDR3 size: 19 residues. The germline V gene has CDR1 MGHRA and CDR2 YSYEKL. DNA of the CDR3: TGCGCCAGCAGCCAAGTAATTTACGGGACAGGGAGGTGGACCGGGGAGCTGTTTTTT. This gives the protein CASSQVIYGTGRWTGELFF.

This chain connects TRBV5-1 to TRBJ2-7; D tentatively reads TRBD1 or TRBD2 (6 bases each). Germline V gene lookup returns CDR1 SGHRS and CDR2 YFSETQ. The length of the CDR3 is 15 residues. Between the trimmed V and J ends, which lost 0 bases and 3 bases, there was a span of 13 bases. DNA of the CDR3: TGCGCCAGCAGCTTGGACGGCGAGGGGGGCTACGAGCAGTACTTC. Translation: CASSLDGEGGYEQYF. The full variable domain, in which reference TRBV5-1 and TRBJ2-7 provide the parts outside the CDR3, is KAGVTQTPRYLIKTRGQQVTLSCSPISGHRSVSWYQQTPGQGLQFLFEYFSETQRNKGNFPGRFSGRQFSNSRSEMNVSTLELGDSALYLCASSLDGEGGYEQYFGPGTRLTVT.

This clonotype was found a few times. The chain carries TRBV19 and TRBJ2-2, with TRBD1 as a possible D gene (5 bases). The CDR3 has 16 amino acids. V was clipped by 4 bases and J by 1 base, with 13 bases between them. In germline, CDR1 is LNHDA, CDR2 SQIVND (reference sequence). CDR3 loop: CASSTLGALNTGELFF. The CDR3 region has the DNA TGTGCCAGTAGTACGCTAGGGGCCCTGAACACCGGGGAGCTGTTTTTT.

This chain connects TRBV2 to TRBJ1-1, with 7 bases identical to TRBD1. V shed 5 bases, J shed 4 bases, and the junction held 7 bases outside the gene matches. This CDR3 is 14 amino acids long. CDR1 is SNHLY, CDR2 FYNNEI, per germline. The CDR3 region is CASSSATGFTEAFF. In DNA form, the CDR3 reads TGTGCCAGCAGTTCCGCGACAGGGTTCACTGAAGCTTTCTTT.

This chain joins TRBV13 and TRBJ1-2; 7 nucleotides line up with TRBD1. Unmatched junction bases numbered 6, after V lost 6 bases and J lost 2 bases. The CDR3 extends over 14 amino acids. Germline V gene lookup returns CDR1 PRHDT and CDR2 FYEKMQ (reference sequence). The CDR3 loop is CASSGGGRNYGYTF. In DNA form, the CDR3 reads TGTGCCAGCAGTGGAGGGGGCAGGAACTATGGCTACACCTTC.

Of note for this clonotype: At one of its ends the junction is not consistent with the germline gene, which may arise from a read error. The chain recombines TRBV10-2 with TRBJ1-1; 7 nucleotides align to TRBD1. This CDR3 is 15 amino acids long. CDR1 and CDR2 (germline): WSHSY, SAAADI. The CDR3 sequence is CASRARGRGDTEAFF. CDR3 bases: TGTGCCAGCAGGGCCCGAGGCAGGGGGGACACTGAAGCTTTCTTT.

This sequence joins TRBV10-3 and TRBJ1-2; no firm D call. Germline V gives CDR1 ENHRY, CDR2 SYGVKD. The CDR3 has 13 amino acids. V gave up 5 bases and J gave up 3 bases, with 10 bases separating them. The DNA for the CDR3 is TGTGCCATCAGTTACTCGAGTGACTATGGCTACACCTTC. This encodes CAISYSSDYGYTF.

This clonotype has a count of ten or more. CDR3 DNA: TGCAGTGCTAGAAGTGGACGGCTTGGAGCTTTCTTT. It specifies CSARSGRLGAFF. This chain links TRBV20-1 with TRBJ1-1; D is unresolved. This CDR3 is built from 12 residues. Trimming cost V 2 bases and J 10 bases, with 14 bases left between them. Germline V lookup: CDR1 DFQATT, CDR2 SNEGSKA (reference sequence).

The chain couples TRBV2 to TRBJ1-5; D gene ambiguous. V was shortened by 1 base and J by 1 base, with 5 bases between the two germline ends. This CDR3 is 14 amino acids long. Germline V CDR1 and CDR2: SNHLY, FYNNEI. CDR3 loop: CASSEVQSNQPQHF. The CDR3 coding sequence is TGTGCCAGCAGTGAAGTCCAGAGCAATCAGCCCCAGCATTTT.

This chain uses TRBV19 with TRBJ2-7; 9 bases match TRBD1. The CDR3 runs to 17 residues. The J segment lost 7 bases and the V segment lost 6 bases, leaving 19 bases of the junction unmatched. Germline values: CDR1 LNHDA, CDR2 SQIVND (reference sequence). CDR3 sequence (DNA): TGTGCCAGTAGACAAAAACAGGGGGCCCGAATTTTCGAAGAGCAGTACTTC. It encodes CASRQKQGARIFEEQYF. The entire variable domain, with the rest obtained from reference TRBV19 and TRBJ2-7, is as follows: DGGITQSPKYLFRKEGQNVTLSCEQNLNHDAMYWYRQDPGQGLRLIYYSQIVNDFQKGDIAEGYSVSREKKESFPLTVTSAQKNPTAFYLCASRQKQGARIFEEQYFGPGTRLTVT.

The chain recombines TRBV6-6 with TRBJ2-7; D call uncertain. Germline assignment: CDR1 MNHNY and CDR2 SVGAGI (reference sequence). The V gene lost 2 bases and the J gene lost 4 bases, with 18 bases spanning the gap. The CDR3 length is 16 residues. The CDR3 protein is CASSYLRTSGNYEQYF. CDR3 DNA: TGTGCCAGCAGTTACCTCAGGACGTCTGGTAATTACGAGCAGTACTTC.

The J gene is TRBJ1-6, the V gene TRBV25-1; D remains unclear. V lost 6 bases, J lost 6 bases, and 12 bases lay in between. The germline gives CDR1 MGHDK, CDR2 SYGVNS. The CDR3 loop spans 14 amino acids. CDR3 nucleotide sequence: TGTGCCAGCAGACTCGGACGGATTAATTCACCCCTCCACTTT. Translated, it gives CASRLGRINSPLHF.

A note on this clonotype: The junction departs from the called germline gene at one end, perhaps through a read error. The genes are TRBV7-9 and TRBJ2-7; the D call may be TRBD1 or TRBD2 (7 bases each). CDR1 and CDR2 from the germline V gene are SEHNR and FQNEAQ (reference sequence). CDR3 size: 17 residues. CDR3: CASSLGGGQPGGYEQYF. In DNA form, the CDR3 reads TGTGCCAGCAGTTTAGGGGGCGGACAACCCGGGGGGTACGAGCAGTACTTC.

A remark on this clonotype: A single base separates this from a much larger clone, so it may be a read error. The V call is TRBV10-3, the J call TRBJ2-6, with D possibly matching TRBD1 (5 bases). The CDR3 runs 15 residues. Trimming took off 4 bases at V and 0 bases at J, with 7 bases between the two ends. Germline V gives CDR1 ENHRY, CDR2 SYGVKD. CDR3: CAISAGHSGANVLTF. CDR3 sequence (DNA): TGTGCCATCAGTGCAGGACACTCTGGGGCCAACGTCCTGACTTTC.

V usage is TRBV7-9 and J usage is TRBJ1-2; D not resolved. The CDR3 consists of 13 residues. CDR1 is SEHNR and CDR2 is FQNEAQ in the germline V gene (reference sequence). V was cut by 3 bases and J by 8 bases, with 13 bases left in between. The CDR3: CASSFPTEEGYTF. The CDR3 bases are TGTGCCAGCAGCTTTCCTACGGAAGAGGGCTACACCTTC. The whole variable domain, filled in from reference TRBV7-9 and TRBJ1-2, reads DTGVSQNPRHKITKRGQNVTFRCDPISEHNRLYWYRQTLGQGPEFLTYFQNEAQLEKSRLLSDRFSAERPKGSFSTLEIQRTEQGDSAMYLCASSFPTEEGYTFGSGTRLTVV.

The DNA for the CDR3 is TGCAGTGCCACCGACAGGGATAGCTCCTACGAGCAGTACTTC. Its protein product is CSATDRDSSYEQYF. The chain combines TRBV20-1 with TRBJ2-7, with 7 nucleotides matching TRBD1. The CDR3 is 14 amino acids. The germline gives CDR1 DFQATT, CDR2 SNEGSKA (reference sequence). V lost 6 bases and J lost 0; bases outside the gene matches: 8.

This clonotype has a handful of counts. The V and J genes are TRBV12-3 or TRBV12-4 and TRBJ2-7; a weak D match, TRBD1 (6 bases). There are 13 residues in the CDR3. Trimming took 6 bases from V and 3 from J, leaving 12 bases between them. This chain's CDR3 is CASRTGSFYEQYF. The CDR3 nucleotides read TGTGCCAGCAGGACAGGTTCATTCTACGAGCAGTACTTC.

Of note for this clonotype: A read error may be the cause here, since a much bigger clone is one base away. As the CDR3 is not closed by the conserved phenylalanine or tryptophan, this likely results from a read error. This sequence joins TRBV6-6 and TRBJ1-5; D might be TRBD1 (5 bases). Germline CDR1 is MNHNY and CDR2 is SVGAGI (reference sequence). The CDR3 spans 14 residues. V lost 2 bases, J lost 6 bases, and 11 bases lay in between. For the CDR3, the DNA is TGTGCCAGCAGTTACGGGACCGGAGGTCAGCCCCAGCATTCT. Translating it yields CASSYGTGGQPQHS.

The chain uses TRBV9 and TRBJ2-7, with 9 bases aligning to TRBD1. CDR3 length: 16 amino acids. The germline V gene has CDR1 SGDLS and CDR2 YYNGEE. V shed 3 bases, J shed 5 bases, and the junction held 12 bases outside the gene matches. CDR3 amino acids: CASSAPGQGATDEQYF. The CDR3, as DNA: TGTGCCAGCAGCGCCCCGGGACAGGGAGCCACTGACGAGCAGTACTTC.

This clonotype was observed at least ten times. The V and J genes are TRBV6-6 and TRBJ2-5; D is unresolved. Germline V gene lookup returns CDR1 MNHNY and CDR2 SVGAGI (reference sequence). V lost 7 bases and J lost 0, with 12 bases in between. The CDR3 length is 14 residues. The CDR3 loop is CASIGSRDQETQYF. CDR3 DNA sequence: TGTGCCAGCATCGGGTCCCGGGACCAAGAGACCCAGTACTTC.

CDR3 sequence: CATSEIDRGPDTGELFF. The CDR3 DNA reads as TGTGCCACCAGTGAAATTGACAGGGGGCCTGACACCGGGGAGCTGTTTTTT. This chain uses TRBV24-1 with TRBJ2-2; TRBD1 matches at 10 bases. J lost 3 bases, V lost 4 bases, and 7 bases had no gene match. Germline V gene sequence: CDR1 KGHDR, CDR2 SFDVKD. The CDR3 extends over 17 amino acids.

Concerning this clonotype: A read error may produce the germline difference seen at one junction end. This chain connects TRBV9 to TRBJ1-3; D unclear. The CDR3 extends over 15 amino acids. Looked up from germline, CDR1 is SGDLS and CDR2 is YYNGEE. The CDR3 sequence: CASSATSDSENTIYF. Here the CDR3 DNA reads TGTGCCAGCAGCGCTACAAGTGACTCTGAAAACACCATATATTTT.

J is TRBJ2-7 and V is TRBV20-1; 12 bases are shared with TRBD1. The CDR3 has 14 amino acids. V was clipped by 4 bases and J by 5 bases; unmatched bases: 6. Germline CDR1 DFQATT, CDR2 SNEGSKA (reference sequence). CDR3 coding DNA: TGCAGTGCTAATCCGGGACAGGGGGCCAACGAGCAGTACTTC. It translates to CSANPGQGANEQYF.